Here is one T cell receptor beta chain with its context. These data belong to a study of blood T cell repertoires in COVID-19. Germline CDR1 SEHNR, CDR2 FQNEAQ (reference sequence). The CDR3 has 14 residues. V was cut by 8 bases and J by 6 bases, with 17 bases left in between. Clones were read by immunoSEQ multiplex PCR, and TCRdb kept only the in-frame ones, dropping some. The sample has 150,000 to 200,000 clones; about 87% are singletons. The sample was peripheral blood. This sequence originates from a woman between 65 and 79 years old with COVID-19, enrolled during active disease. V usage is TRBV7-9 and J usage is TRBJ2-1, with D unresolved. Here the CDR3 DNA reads TGTGCCAGCGTCGATACTACCCTACGCAATGAGCAGTTCTTC. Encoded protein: CASVDTTLRNEQFF.